The T cell receptor beta chain under discussion was sequenced for a study of beta chain features in type 1 diabetes. As every portion of the isolated RNA was reverse transcribed, the sequencing read expressed TCRB transcripts. The protocol was immunoSEQ multiplex PCR, while the TCRdb copy is restricted to in-frame clones and leaves out a portion. This table has hundreds of thousands of clones, 10% to 15% appearing once. V lost 6 bases and J lost 4; bases outside the gene matches: 8. The CDR3 totals 13 residues. Germline CDR1 and CDR2: SQVTM and ANQGSEA. This clone occurred many times. No antigen is known for it. Study-wide findings and caveats: Compared with healthy donors, patients appeared to share more similar naive, central memory and regulatory TCRB repertoires.

The V call is TRBV29-1, the J call TRBJ2-7; TRBD1 aligns across 8 bases. The clonotype originates from a young man in good health. Sequences were obtained from naive CD4+ T cells from blood. In DNA, the CDR3 is TGCAGCGTCCCAGGGACAGGTTTATACGAGCAGTACTTC. Translated, it gives CSVPGTGLYEQYF.